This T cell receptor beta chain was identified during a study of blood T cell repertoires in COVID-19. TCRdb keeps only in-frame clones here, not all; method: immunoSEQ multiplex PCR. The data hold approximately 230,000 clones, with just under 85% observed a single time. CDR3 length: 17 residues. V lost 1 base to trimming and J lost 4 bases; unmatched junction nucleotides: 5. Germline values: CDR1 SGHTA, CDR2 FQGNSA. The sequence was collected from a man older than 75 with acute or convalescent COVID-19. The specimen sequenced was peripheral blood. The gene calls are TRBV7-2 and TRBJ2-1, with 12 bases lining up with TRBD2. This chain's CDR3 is CASSLVRLAGEYNEQFF. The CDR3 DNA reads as TGTGCCAGCAGCTTAGTAAGACTAGCGGGAGAGTACAATGAGCAGTTCTTC.